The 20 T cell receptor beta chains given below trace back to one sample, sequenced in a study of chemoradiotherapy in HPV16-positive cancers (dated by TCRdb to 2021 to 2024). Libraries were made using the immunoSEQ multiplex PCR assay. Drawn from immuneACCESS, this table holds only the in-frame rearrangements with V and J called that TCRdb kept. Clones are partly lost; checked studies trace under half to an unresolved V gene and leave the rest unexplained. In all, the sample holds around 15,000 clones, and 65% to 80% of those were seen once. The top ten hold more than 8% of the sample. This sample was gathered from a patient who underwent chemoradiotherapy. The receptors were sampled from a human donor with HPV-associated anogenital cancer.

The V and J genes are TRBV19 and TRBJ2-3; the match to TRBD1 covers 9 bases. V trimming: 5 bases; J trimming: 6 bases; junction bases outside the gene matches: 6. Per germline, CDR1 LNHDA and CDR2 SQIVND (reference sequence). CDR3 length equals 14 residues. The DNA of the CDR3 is TGTGCCAGTAGTCCGGACAGGGGAAGGGATACGCAGTATTTT. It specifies CASSPDRGRDTQYF.

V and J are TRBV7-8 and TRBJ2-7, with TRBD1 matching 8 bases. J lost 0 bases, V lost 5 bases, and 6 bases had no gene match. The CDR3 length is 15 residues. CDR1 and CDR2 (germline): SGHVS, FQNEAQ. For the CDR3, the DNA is TGTGCCAGCAGCCCTCGGACAGGGAGCTCCTACGAGCAGTACTTC. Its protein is CASSPRTGSSYEQYF.

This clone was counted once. For the CDR3, the DNA is TGTGCCAGCCGTAACACTGGACAGTACAATCAGCCCCAGCATTTT. It encodes CASRNTGQYNQPQHF. The chain uses TRBV2 and TRBJ1-5, with D perhaps matching TRBD1 (6 bases). Between the trimmed V and J ends, which lost 8 bases and 3 bases, there was a span of 17 bases. Germline CDR1 is SNHLY and CDR2 is FYNNEI. The CDR3 is made up of 15 amino acids.

Written as DNA, the CDR3 is TGTGCCAGCAGGGGGGGACAGGGGGCTGGGGAACGCCAGCCCCAGCATTTT. Its protein is CASRGGQGAGERQPQHF. The chain uses TRBV5-4 and TRBJ1-5, with 12 positions matching TRBD1. The V gene's germline CDR1 is SGHNT and CDR2 YYREEE (reference sequence). V lost 5 bases and J lost 7; bases outside the gene matches: 13. The CDR3 is 17 amino acids.

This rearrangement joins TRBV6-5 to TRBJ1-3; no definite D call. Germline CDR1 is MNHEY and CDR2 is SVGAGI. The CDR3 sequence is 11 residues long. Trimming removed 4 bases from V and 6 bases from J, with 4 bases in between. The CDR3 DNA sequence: TGTGCCAGCAGTTCCTCAAACACCATATATTTT. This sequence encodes CASSSSNTIYF.

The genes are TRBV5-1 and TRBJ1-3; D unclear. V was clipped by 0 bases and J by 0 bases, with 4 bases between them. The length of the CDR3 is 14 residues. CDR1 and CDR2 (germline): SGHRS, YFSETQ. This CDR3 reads CASSLGSSGNTIYF. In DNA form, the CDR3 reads TGCGCCAGCAGCTTGGGCAGCTCTGGAAACACCATATATTTT. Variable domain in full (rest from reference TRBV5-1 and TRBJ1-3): KAGVTQTPRYLIKTRGQQVTLSCSPISGHRSVSWYQQTPGQGLQFLFEYFSETQRNKGNFPGRFSGRQFSNSRSEMNVSTLELGDSALYLCASSLGSSGNTIYFGEGSWLTVV.

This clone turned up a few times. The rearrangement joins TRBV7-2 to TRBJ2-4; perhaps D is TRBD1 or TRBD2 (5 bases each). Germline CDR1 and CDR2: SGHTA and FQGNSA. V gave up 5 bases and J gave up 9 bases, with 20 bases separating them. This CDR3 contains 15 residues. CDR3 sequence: CASSPWGTLGGIQYF. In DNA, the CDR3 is TGTGCCAGCAGCCCCTGGGGGACCCTCGGAGGCATTCAGTACTTC.

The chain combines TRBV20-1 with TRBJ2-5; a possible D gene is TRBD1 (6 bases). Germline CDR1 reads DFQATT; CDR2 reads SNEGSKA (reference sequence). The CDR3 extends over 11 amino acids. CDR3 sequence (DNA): TGCAGCGGGGAAAGGGGGGAGACCCAGTACTTC. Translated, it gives CSGERGETQYF.

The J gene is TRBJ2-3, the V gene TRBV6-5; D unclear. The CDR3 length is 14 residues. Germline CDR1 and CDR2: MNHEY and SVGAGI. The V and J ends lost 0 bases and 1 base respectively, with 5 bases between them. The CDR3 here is CASSYSSRTDTQYF. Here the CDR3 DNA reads TGTGCCAGCAGTTACTCGAGTCGCACAGATACGCAGTATTTT.

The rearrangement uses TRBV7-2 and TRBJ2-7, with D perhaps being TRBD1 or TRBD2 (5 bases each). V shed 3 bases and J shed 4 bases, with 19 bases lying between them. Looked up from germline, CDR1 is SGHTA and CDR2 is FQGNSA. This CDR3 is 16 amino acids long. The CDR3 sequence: CASSLASGPRVYEQYF. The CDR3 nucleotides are TGTGCCAGCAGCTTGGCTTCGGGACCGAGGGTGTACGAGCAGTACTTC.

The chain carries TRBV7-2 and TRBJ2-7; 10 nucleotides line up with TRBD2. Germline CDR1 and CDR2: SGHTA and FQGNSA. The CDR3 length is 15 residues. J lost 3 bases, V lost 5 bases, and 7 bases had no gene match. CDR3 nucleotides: TGTGCCAGCAGCCGAAATAGCGGGGGGAACTACGAGCAGTACTTC. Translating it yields CASSRNSGGNYEQYF.

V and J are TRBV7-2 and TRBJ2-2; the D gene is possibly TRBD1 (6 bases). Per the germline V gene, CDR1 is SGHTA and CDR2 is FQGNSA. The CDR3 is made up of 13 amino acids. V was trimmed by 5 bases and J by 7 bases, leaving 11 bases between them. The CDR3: CASSPQTGGELFF. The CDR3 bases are TGTGCCAGCAGCCCTCAGACAGGCGGGGAGCTGTTTTTT.

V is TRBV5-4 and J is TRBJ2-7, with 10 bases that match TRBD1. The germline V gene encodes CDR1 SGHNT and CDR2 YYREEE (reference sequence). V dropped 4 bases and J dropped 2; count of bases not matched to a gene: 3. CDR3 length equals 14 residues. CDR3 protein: CASSAGTGAYEQYF. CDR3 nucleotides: TGTGCCAGCAGCGCCGGGACAGGGGCCTACGAGCAGTACTTC.

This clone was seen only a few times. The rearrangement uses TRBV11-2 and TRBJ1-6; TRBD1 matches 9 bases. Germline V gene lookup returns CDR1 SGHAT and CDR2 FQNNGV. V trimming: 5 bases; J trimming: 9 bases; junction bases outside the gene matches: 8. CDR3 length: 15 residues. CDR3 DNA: TGTGCCAGCAGCACCCGGACAGGGGCAGGTTCACCCCTCCACTTT. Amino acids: CASSTRTGAGSPLHF.

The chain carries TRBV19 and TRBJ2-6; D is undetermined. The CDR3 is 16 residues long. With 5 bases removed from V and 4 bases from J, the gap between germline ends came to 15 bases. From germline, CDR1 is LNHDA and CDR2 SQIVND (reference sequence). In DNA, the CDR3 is TGTGCCAGTAGTTCAACGGGTTTCCCAGGGGCCAACGTCCTGACTTTC. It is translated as CASSSTGFPGANVLTF. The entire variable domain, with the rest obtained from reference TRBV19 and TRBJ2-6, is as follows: DGGITQSPKYLFRKEGQNVTLSCEQNLNHDAMYWYRQDPGQGLRLIYYSQIVNDFQKGDIAEGYSVSREKKESFPLTVTSAQKNPTAFYLCASSSTGFPGANVLTFGAGSRLTVL.

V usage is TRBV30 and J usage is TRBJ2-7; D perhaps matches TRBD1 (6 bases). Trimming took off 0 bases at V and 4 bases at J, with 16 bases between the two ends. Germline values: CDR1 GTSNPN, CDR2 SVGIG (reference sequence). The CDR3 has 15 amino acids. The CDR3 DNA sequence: TGTGCCTGGAGTGTAAGTCGGGGCAGGGGTTACGAGCAGTACTTC. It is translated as CAWSVSRGRGYEQYF.

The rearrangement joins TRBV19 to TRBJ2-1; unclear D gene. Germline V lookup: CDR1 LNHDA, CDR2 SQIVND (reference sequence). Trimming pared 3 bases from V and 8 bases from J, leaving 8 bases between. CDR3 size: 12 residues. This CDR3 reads CASSINRDEQFF. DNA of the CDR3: TGTGCCAGTAGTATTAACAGAGATGAGCAGTTCTTC.

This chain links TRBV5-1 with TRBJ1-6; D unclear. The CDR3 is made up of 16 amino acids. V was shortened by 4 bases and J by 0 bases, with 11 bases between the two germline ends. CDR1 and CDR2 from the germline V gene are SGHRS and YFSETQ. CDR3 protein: CASSRRTGSYNSPLHF. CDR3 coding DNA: TGCGCCAGCAGCAGAAGGACGGGCTCCTATAATTCACCCCTCCACTTT.

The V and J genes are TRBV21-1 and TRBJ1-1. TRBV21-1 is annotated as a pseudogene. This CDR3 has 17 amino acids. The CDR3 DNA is TGTGCCAGCAGCAAAGAACAAGCAAACTTCATGAACACTGAAGCTTTCTTT. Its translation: CASSKEQANFMNTEAFF.

The CDR3 reads CASSLDHGADEQYF. The DNA for the CDR3 is TGTGCCAGCAGCTTAGATCATGGGGCGGACGAGCAGTACTTC. The chain is built from TRBV7-2 and TRBJ2-7, with D tentatively TRBD1 (5 bases). Germline lookup yields CDR1 SGHTA and CDR2 FQGNSA. V dropped 1 base and J dropped 5 bases, with 12 bases sitting between them. The CDR3 has 14 amino acids.